A single sample gave rise to the 26 T cell receptor beta chains below, sequenced in a study of cytomegalovirus exposure and HLA in healthy donors. 60 Vbeta and 13 Jbeta primers were used in PCR. Produced via immunoSEQ multiplex PCR; TCRdb's table is partial and in-frame only. This repertoire comprises 20,000 to 25,000 clones; its ten largest clones make up 22%. The sample was PBMCs. These receptors came from a man in his 60s in good health and CMV-seropositive.

CDR3 loop: CASSYSGRDLDTQYF. In DNA, the CDR3 is TGTGCCAGCAGCTATAGCGGGAGGGACCTAGATACGCAGTATTTT. The chain carries TRBV7-9 and TRBJ2-3; 11 positions agree with TRBD2. The CDR3 extends over 15 amino acids. J lost 5 bases, V lost 4 bases, and 5 bases had no gene match. In germline, CDR1 is SEHNR, CDR2 FQNEAQ (reference sequence).

The chain joins TRBV6-6 to TRBJ2-5; 7 nucleotides align to TRBD1. This CDR3 is 15 amino acids long. The germline CDR1 and CDR2 sequences are MNHNY and SVGAGI (reference sequence). The junction had 8 bases not matched to a gene; V was cut back by 5 bases and J by 2 bases. The CDR3 bases are TGTGCCAGCAGTCTCGGACAGGCCCCACAAGAGACCCAGTACTTC. It codes for CASSLGQAPQETQYF.

The chain has TRBV2 and TRBJ1-2; the match to TRBD1 covers 7 bases. This CDR3 has 15 residues. Per the germline V gene, CDR1 is SNHLY and CDR2 is FYNNEI. J lost 6 bases, V lost 6 bases, and 13 bases had no gene match. CDR3 nucleotide sequence: TGTGCCAGCAGGTTGACAGGGACTGCCGGGAATGGCTACACCTTC. Residues: CASRLTGTAGNGYTF.

The chain carries TRBV29-1 and TRBJ2-7; 7 positions agree with TRBD1. Germline trimming cut 7 bases from V and 2 bases from J; bases unmatched to any gene: 5. In germline, CDR1 is SQVTM, CDR2 ANQGSEA. This CDR3 region has 12 residues. CDR3 DNA sequence: TGCAGCGCCCGGACAGGCACCTACGAGCAGTACTTC. Translated: CSARTGTYEQYF.

About this clone itself: At one end the junction does not follow the germline gene, possibly because of a read error. This chain links TRBV7-6 with TRBJ2-3, with 9 bases that match TRBD2. Germline lookup yields CDR1 SGHVS and CDR2 FNYEAQ. The CDR3 is made up of 18 amino acids. The CDR3 reads CASSWGRSGSDGTDKQYF. CDR3 in DNA: TGTGCCAGCAGCTGGGGACGTAGCGGGAGTGATGGGACAGATAAGCAGTATTTT.

The chain uses TRBV30 and TRBJ1-5, with 7 bases aligning to TRBD1. The CDR3 runs 13 residues. With V trimmed by 1 base and J by 7 bases, 4 bases remained unmatched. Germline CDR1 is GTSNPN and CDR2 is SVGIG (reference sequence). Here the CDR3 DNA reads TGTGCCTGGAGTGGAGACAGGGTCCAGCCCCAGCATTTT. Its translation is CAWSGDRVQPQHF.

This chain connects TRBV5-6 to TRBJ1-2; no definite D call. The V and J ends lost 0 bases and 0 bases respectively, with 15 bases between them. CDR3 length: 17 residues. CDR1 is SGHDT and CDR2 is YYEEEE in the germline V gene. CDR3 nucleotide sequence: TGTGCCAGCAGCTTGGTTTGGTTGTCCGGAGCTAACTATGGCTACACCTTC. Its translation is CASSLVWLSGANYGYTF.

The chain couples TRBV2 to TRBJ1-4; D unclear. Germline CDR1 reads SNHLY; CDR2 reads FYNNEI. The V end was cut by 10 bases, the J end by 1 base, with 10 bases between. The CDR3 runs to 13 residues. The CDR3 loop is CAIAEVTNEKLFF. CDR3 bases: TGTGCCATCGCGGAGGTAACTAATGAAAAACTGTTTTTT.

The chain links TRBV30 to TRBJ2-1; 7 bases align to TRBD2. Germline CDR1 is GTSNPN and CDR2 is SVGIG (reference sequence). This CDR3 comprises 16 residues. The trim removed 1 base at V and 4 bases at J, leaving 10 bases unmatched. In DNA form, the CDR3 reads TGTGCCTGGAGTGCCCCCGCTAGCGGAGCTTACAATGAGCAGTTCTTC. It yields the protein CAWSAPASGAYNEQFF.

The CDR3: CAWSRGINQPQHF. The CDR3 nucleotides are TGTGCCTGGTCCAGGGGGATCAATCAGCCCCAGCATTTT. The chain joins TRBV30 to TRBJ1-5; 7 positions agree with TRBD1. Germline CDR1 and CDR2: GTSNPN and SVGIG (reference sequence). The CDR3 is 13 amino acids. Trimming took 5 bases from V and 3 from J; bases not matched to a gene: 4.

The J gene is TRBJ1-1, the V gene TRBV7-9; 7 bases match TRBD1. The CDR3 contains 12 residues. The V segment lost 5 bases and the J segment 8 bases; nucleotides outside the gene matches: 5. The V gene's germline CDR1 is SEHNR and CDR2 FQNEAQ (reference sequence). CDR3 nucleotide sequence: TGTGCCAGCAGCCTTATGGACAGGGAAGCTTTCTTT. The encoded protein is CASSLMDREAFF.

This chain joins TRBV6-4 and TRBJ2-6, with no clear D. V was shortened by 6 bases and J by 0 bases, with 6 bases between the two germline ends. This CDR3 comprises 14 residues. CDR1 is MRHNA and CDR2 is SNTAGT in the germline V gene. As DNA, the CDR3 is TGTGCCAGCAGCTACAGCTCTGGGGCCAACGTCCTGACTTTC. This encodes CASSYSSGANVLTF.

The chain is built from TRBV6-5 and TRBJ1-3; unclear D gene. Trimming left V 9 bases short and J 4 bases short, with 10 bases between. Per germline, CDR1 MNHEY and CDR2 SVGAGI. This CDR3 contains 12 residues. The CDR3 spells CASADSGNTIYF. Written as DNA, the CDR3 is TGTGCCAGTGCGGATTCGGGAAACACCATATATTTT.

The chain has TRBV5-1 and TRBJ2-7, with 7 bases aligning to TRBD1. Germline CDR1 is SGHRS and CDR2 is YFSETQ. J lost 6 bases, V lost 5 bases, and 11 bases had no gene match. The CDR3 length is 14 residues. The CDR3 reads CASSLQTGPREQYF. CDR3 sequence (DNA): TGCGCCAGCAGTCTACAGACAGGGCCCCGCGAGCAGTACTTC.

This sequence joins TRBV5-1 and TRBJ2-7; 8 bases line up with TRBD1. The CDR3 has 14 residues. V was clipped by 4 bases and J by 2 bases; unmatched bases: 5. Looked up from germline, CDR1 is SGHRS and CDR2 is YFSETQ. CDR3 coding DNA: TGCGCCAGCAGCAGTGGACAGGGAACCTACGAGCAGTACTTC. Translated: CASSSGQGTYEQYF.

This chain uses TRBV6-5 with TRBJ1-3, with D possibly being TRBD1 (5 bases). The CDR3 is 16 amino acids. The germline V gene has CDR1 MNHEY and CDR2 SVGAGI. V gave up 0 bases and J gave up 4 bases, with 13 bases separating them. The CDR3, as DNA: TGTGCCAGCAGTTACTCGGGTCCAGGGCAAGGAAACACCATATATTTT. The encoded protein is CASSYSGPGQGNTIYF.

This sequence joins TRBV5-1 and TRBJ2-7; D possibly corresponds to TRBD1 (6 bases). Trimming removed 3 bases from V and 3 bases from J, with 10 bases in between. This CDR3 region has 13 residues. Germline CDR1 is SGHRS and CDR2 is YFSETQ. The CDR3 loop reads CASSSAGVYEQYF. The CDR3 DNA sequence: TGCGCCAGCAGCTCAGCAGGGGTCTACGAGCAGTACTTC.

This rearrangement joins TRBV28 to TRBJ1-2; D is unclear. CDR1 and CDR2 (germline): MDHEN, SYDVKM. The CDR3 has 13 amino acids. V lost 7 bases, J lost 5 bases, and 14 bases lay in between. The CDR3 here is CASTVTIGYGYTF. CDR3 coding DNA: TGTGCCAGCACCGTTACGATCGGGTATGGCTACACCTTC.

The chain is built from TRBV5-1 and TRBJ2-3, with a possible D match to TRBD1 (5 bases). This CDR3 contains 14 residues. V gave up 4 bases and J gave up 1 base, with 10 bases separating them. CDR1 SGHRS and CDR2 YFSETQ come from the germline V gene. CDR3 loop: CASSHRIGTDTQYF. In DNA, the CDR3 is TGCGCCAGCAGCCACAGGATCGGCACAGATACGCAGTATTTT.

This chain connects TRBV29-1 to TRBJ2-1, with TRBD2 matching 8 bases. The length of the CDR3 is 17 residues. Unmatched junction bases numbered 21, after V lost 5 bases and J lost 9 bases. The germline V gene has CDR1 SQVTM and CDR2 ANQGSEA. This CDR3 is CSVRPHYDGRALGEQFF. The CDR3, as DNA: TGCAGCGTTCGGCCCCATTATGACGGGAGGGCCCTCGGTGAGCAGTTCTTC.

The chain recombines TRBV5-1 with TRBJ2-5, with 8 positions matching TRBD1. This CDR3 spans 15 amino acids. CDR1 is SGHRS and CDR2 is YFSETQ in the germline V gene. V shed 2 bases, J shed 2 bases, and the junction held 5 bases outside the gene matches. CDR3 nucleotide sequence: TGCGCCAGCAGCTTACCGGGACAGGTTCAAGAGACCCAGTACTTC. The encoded protein is CASSLPGQVQETQYF.

The chain employs TRBV4-1 and TRBJ1-5, with 7 nucleotides matching TRBD1. Trimming removed 5 bases from V and 6 bases from J; junction bases left unmatched: 7. CDR1 and CDR2 from the germline V gene are MGHRA and YSYEKL. This CDR3 is built from 14 residues. CDR3 sequence: CASSEHRGSQPQHF. In DNA, the CDR3 is TGCGCCAGCAGCGAACACAGGGGAAGTCAGCCCCAGCATTTT.

The CDR3 DNA reads as TGTGCCAGCAGGTTGGGTCCAGCGGGAGCCGGGGAGCTGTTTTTT. Encoded protein: CASRLGPAGAGELFF. The chain has TRBV7-8 and TRBJ2-2; 8 bases line up with TRBD2. This CDR3 is built from 15 residues. Germline V lookup: CDR1 SGHVS, CDR2 FQNEAQ. V shed 6 bases and J 6 bases; nucleotides not matched to a gene: 9.

This sequence joins TRBV11-1 and TRBJ2-7; 12 nucleotides line up with TRBD1. The V and J ends lost 5 bases and 3 bases, in that order; junction bases with no gene match: 8. Germline CDR1 reads SGHAT; CDR2 reads FQDESV (reference sequence). The CDR3 consists of 16 residues. The CDR3 DNA is TGTGCCAGCAGCACCAGGGGACAGGGGGCTTTCTACGAGCAGTACTTC. As protein: CASSTRGQGAFYEQYF.

The CDR3 bases are TGTGCCAGCAGTGTCGGGACAACAACTAATGAAAAACTGTTTTTT. This codes for CASSVGTTTNEKLFF. This chain uses TRBV2 with TRBJ1-4, with a tentative D call TRBD1 (6 bases). Germline values: CDR1 SNHLY, CDR2 FYNNEI. V was pared by 4 bases and J by 0 bases, with 9 bases between. The CDR3 is made up of 15 amino acids. Full variable domain (outside the CDR3, taken from reference TRBV2 and TRBJ1-4): EPEVTQTPSHQVTQMGQEVILRCVPISNHLYFYWYRQILGQKVEFLVSFYNNEISEKSEIFDDQFSVERPDGSNFTLKIRSTKLEDSAMYFCASSVGTTTNEKLFFGSGTQLSVL.

V gene TRBV18 combines with J gene TRBJ2-7, with TRBD2 as a possible D gene (6 bases). The germline V gene encodes CDR1 KGHSH and CDR2 LQKENI. Trimming took 3 bases from V and 3 from J, leaving 12 bases between them. This CDR3 has 14 amino acids. The CDR3 is CASSPNGRNYEQYF. The CDR3 nucleotides are TGTGCCAGCTCACCGAATGGGAGGAACTACGAGCAGTACTTC.